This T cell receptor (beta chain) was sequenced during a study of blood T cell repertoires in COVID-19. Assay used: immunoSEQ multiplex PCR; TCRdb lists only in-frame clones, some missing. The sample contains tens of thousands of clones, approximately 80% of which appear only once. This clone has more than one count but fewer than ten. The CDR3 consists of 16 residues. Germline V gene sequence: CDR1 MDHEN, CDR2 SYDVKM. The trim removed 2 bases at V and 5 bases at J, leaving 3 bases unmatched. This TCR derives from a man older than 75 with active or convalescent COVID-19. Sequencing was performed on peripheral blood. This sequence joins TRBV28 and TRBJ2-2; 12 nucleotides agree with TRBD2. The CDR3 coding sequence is TGTGCCAGCAGTTTACTAGCGGGAGGGTCGACCGGGGAGCTGTTTTTT. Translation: CASSLLAGGSTGELFF.